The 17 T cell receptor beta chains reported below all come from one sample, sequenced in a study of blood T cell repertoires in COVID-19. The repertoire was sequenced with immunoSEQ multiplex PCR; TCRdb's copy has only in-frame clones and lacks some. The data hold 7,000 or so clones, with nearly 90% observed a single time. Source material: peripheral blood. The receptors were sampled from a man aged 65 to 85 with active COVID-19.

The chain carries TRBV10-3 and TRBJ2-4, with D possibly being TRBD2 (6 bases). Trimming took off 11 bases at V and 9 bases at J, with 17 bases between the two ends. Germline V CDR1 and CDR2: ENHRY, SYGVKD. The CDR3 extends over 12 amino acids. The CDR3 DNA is TGTGCCTCGCGGGGAGTGACGGGCATTCAGTACTTC. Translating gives CASRGVTGIQYF.

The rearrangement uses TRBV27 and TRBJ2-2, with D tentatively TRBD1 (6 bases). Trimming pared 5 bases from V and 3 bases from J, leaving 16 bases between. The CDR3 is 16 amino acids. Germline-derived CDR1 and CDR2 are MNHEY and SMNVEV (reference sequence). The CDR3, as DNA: TGTGCCAGCAGTCCCCGACAGGCCTTTTACACCGGGGAGCTGTTTTTT. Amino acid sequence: CASSPRQAFYTGELFF.

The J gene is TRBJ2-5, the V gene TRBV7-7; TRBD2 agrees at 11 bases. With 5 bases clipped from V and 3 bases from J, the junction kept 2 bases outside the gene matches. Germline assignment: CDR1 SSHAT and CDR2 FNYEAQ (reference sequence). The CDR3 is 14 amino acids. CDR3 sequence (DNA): TGTGCCAGCAGCCCGGGACTAGCGGAAGAGACCCAGTACTTC. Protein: CASSPGLAEETQYF.

The CDR3 reads CASSQGGGRTDTQYF. The CDR3, as DNA: TGCGCCAGCAGCCAAGGAGGGGGCCGTACAGATACGCAGTATTTT. This sequence joins TRBV4-1 and TRBJ2-3; TRBD1 matches at 7 bases. The CDR3 runs to 15 residues. Germline-derived CDR1 and CDR2 are MGHRA and YSYEKL. V was clipped by 1 base and J by 3 bases; unmatched bases: 4.

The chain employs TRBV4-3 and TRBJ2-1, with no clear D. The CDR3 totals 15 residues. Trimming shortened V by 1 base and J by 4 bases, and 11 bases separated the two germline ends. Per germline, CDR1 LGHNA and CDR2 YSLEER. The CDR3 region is CASSQAWHIYNEQFF. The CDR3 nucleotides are TGCGCCAGCAGCCAAGCCTGGCATATATACAATGAGCAGTTCTTC.

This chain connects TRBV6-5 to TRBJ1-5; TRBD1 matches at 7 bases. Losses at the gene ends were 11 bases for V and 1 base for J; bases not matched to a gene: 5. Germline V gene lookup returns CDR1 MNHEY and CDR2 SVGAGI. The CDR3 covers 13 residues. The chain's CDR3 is CAASQGSNQPQHF. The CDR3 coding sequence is TGTGCCGCCTCACAGGGGAGCAATCAGCCCCAGCATTTT.

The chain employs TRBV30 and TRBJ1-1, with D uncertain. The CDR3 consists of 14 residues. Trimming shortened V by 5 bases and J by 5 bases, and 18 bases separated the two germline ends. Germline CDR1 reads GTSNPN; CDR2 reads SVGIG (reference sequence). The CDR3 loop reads CAWAPVRGGTEAFF. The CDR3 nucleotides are TGTGCCTGGGCCCCGGTCCGGGGTGGTACTGAAGCTTTCTTT.

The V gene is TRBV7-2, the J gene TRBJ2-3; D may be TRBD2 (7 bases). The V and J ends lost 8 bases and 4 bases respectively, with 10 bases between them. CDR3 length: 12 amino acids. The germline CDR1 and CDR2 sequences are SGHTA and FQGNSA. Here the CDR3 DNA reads TGTGCCAGCGGGGGGGCTGCAGATACGCAGTATTTT. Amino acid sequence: CASGGAADTQYF. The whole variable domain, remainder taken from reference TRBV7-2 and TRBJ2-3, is GAGVSQSPSNKVTEKGKDVELRCDPISGHTALYWYRQSLGQGLEFLIYFQGNSAPDKSGLPSDRFSAERTGGSVSTLTIQRTQQEDSAVYLCASGGAADTQYFGPGTRLTVL.

The CDR3 loop is CASKEEVGDLLQPQHF. The CDR3 DNA reads as TGTGCCAGTAAGGAAGAGGTTGGGGACTTGTTGCAGCCCCAGCATTTT. The chain has TRBV19 and TRBJ1-5; possibly TRBD1 for D (5 bases). Germline CDR1 is LNHDA and CDR2 is SQIVND (reference sequence). The CDR3 consists of 16 residues. V was pared by 7 bases and J by 7 bases, with 23 bases between.

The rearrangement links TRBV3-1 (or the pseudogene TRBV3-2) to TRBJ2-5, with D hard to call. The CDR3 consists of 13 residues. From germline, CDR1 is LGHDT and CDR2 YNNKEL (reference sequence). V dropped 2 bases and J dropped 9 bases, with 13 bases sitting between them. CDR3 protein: CASSQPMGDPQYF. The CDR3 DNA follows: TGTGCCAGCAGCCAACCAATGGGCGATCCCCAGTACTTC.

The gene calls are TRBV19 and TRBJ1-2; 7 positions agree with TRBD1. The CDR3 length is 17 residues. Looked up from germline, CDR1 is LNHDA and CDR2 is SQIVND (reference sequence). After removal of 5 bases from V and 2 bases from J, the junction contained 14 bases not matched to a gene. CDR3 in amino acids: CASSQLLPTGSNYGYTF. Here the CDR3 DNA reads TGTGCCAGTAGTCAACTACTTCCGACAGGGTCGAACTATGGCTACACCTTC.

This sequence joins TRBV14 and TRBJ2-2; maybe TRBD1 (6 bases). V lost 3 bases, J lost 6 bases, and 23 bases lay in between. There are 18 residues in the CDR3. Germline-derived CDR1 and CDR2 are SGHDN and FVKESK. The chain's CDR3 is CASSHRTNRVIGPGELFF. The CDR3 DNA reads TGTGCCAGCAGCCATCGAACTAACAGGGTAATCGGTCCCGGGGAGCTGTTTTTT.

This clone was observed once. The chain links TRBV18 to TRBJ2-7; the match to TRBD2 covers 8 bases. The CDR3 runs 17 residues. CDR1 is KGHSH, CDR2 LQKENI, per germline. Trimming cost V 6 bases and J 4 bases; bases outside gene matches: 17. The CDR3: CASSPAVGGARGYEQYF. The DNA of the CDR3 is TGTGCCAGCTCCCCCGCTGTCGGGGGGGCCAGAGGGTACGAGCAGTACTTC.

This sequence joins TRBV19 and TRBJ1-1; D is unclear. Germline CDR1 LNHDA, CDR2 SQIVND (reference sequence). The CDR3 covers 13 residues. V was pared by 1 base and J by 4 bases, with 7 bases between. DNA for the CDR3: TGTGCCAGTAGTATAGTACCGGGCACTGAAGCTTTCTTT. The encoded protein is CASSIVPGTEAFF.

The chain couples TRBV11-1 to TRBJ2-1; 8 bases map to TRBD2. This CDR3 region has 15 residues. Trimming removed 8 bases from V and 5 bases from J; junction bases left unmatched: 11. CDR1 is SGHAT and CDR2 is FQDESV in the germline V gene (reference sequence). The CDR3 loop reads CASGPGTSLNNEQFF. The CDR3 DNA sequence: TGTGCCAGCGGACCCGGGACTAGTCTGAACAATGAGCAGTTCTTC.

CDR3 sequence reads: CAQSVSPALNTEAFF. The CDR3 bases are TGTGCCCAATCGGTATCGCCCGCTTTGAACACTGAAGCTTTCTTT. V is TRBV5-4 and J is TRBJ1-1; D is unresolved. CDR1 SGHNT and CDR2 YYREEE come from the germline V gene (reference sequence). This CDR3 is 15 amino acids long. The V end lost 10 bases, the J end lost 0 bases, and 19 bases lay between the germline ends.

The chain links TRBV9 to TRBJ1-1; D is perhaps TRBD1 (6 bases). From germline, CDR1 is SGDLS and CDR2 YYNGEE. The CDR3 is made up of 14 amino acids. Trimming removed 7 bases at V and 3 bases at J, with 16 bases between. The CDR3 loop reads CASRRGGWDTEAFF. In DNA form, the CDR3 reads TGTGCCAGCCGGAGGGGGGGCTGGGACACTGAAGCTTTCTTT.